Below are 7 T cell receptor beta chains sequenced from a single sample in a study of Tregs in tolerant kidney transplant recipients. The protocol was immunoSEQ multiplex PCR, while the TCRdb copy is restricted to in-frame clones and leaves out a portion. This table has some 64,000 clones, less than 98% appearing once. The source material was Tregs from blood, sampled before the transplant. These receptors came from a human donor who received a combined kidney and bone marrow transplant.

The rearrangement joins TRBV6-6 to TRBJ2-1; 10 bases map to TRBD2. The CDR3 extends over 16 amino acids. Germline-derived CDR1 and CDR2 are MNHNY and SVGAGI (reference sequence). The V gene end was trimmed by 0 bases and the J gene end by 8 bases; junction bases not matched to a gene: 7. DNA for the CDR3: TGTGCCAGCAGTTACTCTCTAGCGGGAGCTCGGGATGAGCAGTTCTTC. It codes for CASSYSLAGARDEQFF.

The chain employs TRBV10-3 and TRBJ2-6, with D tentatively TRBD1 (6 bases). The germline V gene encodes CDR1 ENHRY and CDR2 SYGVKD. Between the trimmed V and J ends, which lost 3 bases and 4 bases, there was a span of 10 bases. The CDR3 length is 15 residues. DNA of the CDR3: TGTGCCATCAGTGACACAGGGTCCGGGGCCAACGTCCTGACTTTC. Translated: CAISDTGSGANVLTF.

The genes are TRBV9 and TRBJ1-2, with D unclear. CDR1 is SGDLS, CDR2 YYNGEE, per germline. V dropped 0 bases and J dropped 5 bases, with 11 bases sitting between them. The CDR3 extends over 14 amino acids. CDR3 DNA: TGTGCCAGCAGCGTAGGCGGAGGAGAGTATGGCTACACCTTC. Amino acid sequence: CASSVGGGEYGYTF.

The rearrangement links TRBV5-6 to TRBJ2-3; D gene ambiguous. From germline, CDR1 is SGHDT and CDR2 YYEEEE. V shed 0 bases and J shed 0 bases, with 5 bases lying between them. There are 14 residues in the CDR3. CDR3 DNA sequence: TGTGCCAGCAGCTTGGCCGTCAGCACAGATACGCAGTATTTT. It specifies CASSLAVSTDTQYF.

The chain links TRBV10-3 to TRBJ2-3; 8 bases match TRBD2. V was pared by 3 bases and J by 4 bases, with 3 bases of the junction left unmatched. CDR1 is ENHRY, CDR2 SYGVKD, per germline. The CDR3 loop spans 14 amino acids. The DNA for the CDR3 is TGTGCCATCAGTGATGGCGGGGGGCCAGATACGCAGTATTTT. The encoded protein is CAISDGGGPDTQYF.

The rearrangement links TRBV7-2 to TRBJ2-3; 8 nucleotides match TRBD2. Looked up from germline, CDR1 is SGHTA and CDR2 is FQGNSA. V was clipped by 1 base and J by 5 bases; unmatched bases: 5. The CDR3 loop spans 15 amino acids. In DNA form, the CDR3 reads TGTGCCAGCAGCTTAGGGGCGGGAGGTGGAGATACGCAGTATTTT. This codes for CASSLGAGGGDTQYF.

The genes are TRBV7-2 and TRBJ1-2; 7 bases line up with TRBD1. Germline CDR1 reads SGHTA; CDR2 reads FQGNSA. The CDR3 is 14 residues long. Trimming at V came to 5 bases and at J to 5 bases, leaving 8 bases not matched to a gene. The CDR3: CASSHGGTVYGYTF. CDR3 DNA sequence: TGTGCCAGCAGCCATGGAGGGACAGTATATGGCTACACCTTC.